Following are 8 T cell receptor beta chains from one sample sequenced in a study of blood T cell repertoires in COVID-19. The assay was immunoSEQ multiplex PCR, and TCRdb's table has in-frame clones only and misses some. The repertoire holds about 220,000 clones, about 81% seen once, with 4.5% to 5.5% in the top ten. Sequenced sample: peripheral blood. These receptors were taken from a woman in her 70s with COVID-19, enrolled during active disease.

DNA of the CDR3: TGTGCCAGCAGCCCATACACAGGGGTTGGAAACACCATATATTTT. This translates into CASSPYTGVGNTIYF. The chain has TRBV11-2 and TRBJ1-3; 7 positions match TRBD1. Germline CDR1 is SGHAT and CDR2 is FQNNGV. CDR3 length equals 15 residues. V lost 5 bases to trimming and J lost 3 bases; unmatched junction nucleotides: 7.

The J gene is TRBJ2-7, the V gene TRBV5-1; D is unclear. From germline, CDR1 is SGHRS and CDR2 YFSETQ. V lost 4 bases and J 0 bases, leaving 5 bases between the germline ends. There are 12 residues in the CDR3. CDR3 protein: CASSPDSYEQYF. The CDR3 bases are TGCGCCAGCAGCCCAGACTCCTACGAGCAGTACTTC.

The CDR3 is CASSAGQRGYTF. The CDR3 coding sequence is TGTGCCAGCAGCGCGGGACAGAGGGGCTACACCTTC. The chain uses TRBV5-6 and TRBJ1-2; TRBD1 matches 7 bases. Germline V gene data show CDR1 as SGHDT and CDR2 as YYEEEE. V trimming: 4 bases; J trimming: 8 bases; junction bases outside the gene matches: 5. The CDR3 is 12 residues long. The full variable domain, completed using reference TRBV5-6 and TRBJ1-2, is DAGVTQSPTHLIKTRGQQVTLRCSPKSGHDTVSWYQQALGQGPQFIFQYYEEEERQRGNFPDRFSGHQFPNYSSELNVNALLLGDSALYLCASSAGQRGYTFGSGTRLTVV.

This chain links TRBV28 with TRBJ2-1; D may be TRBD1 (6 bases). The germline gives CDR1 MDHEN, CDR2 SYDVKM. This CDR3 region has 14 residues. V was cut by 5 bases and J by 3 bases, with 11 bases left in between. The CDR3 region is CASSPGTFYNEQFF. The CDR3 coding sequence is TGTGCCAGCAGTCCCGGGACATTCTACAATGAGCAGTTCTTC.

The rearrangement uses TRBV6-2 or TRBV6-3 and TRBJ2-7, with D maybe TRBD1 (6 bases). Trimming shortened V by 0 bases and J by 6 bases, and 12 bases separated the two germline ends. The CDR3 has 14 amino acids. CDR1 and CDR2 (germline): MNHEY, SVGEGT. The CDR3 protein is CASSYSMGALEQYF. DNA of the CDR3: TGTGCCAGCAGTTACTCGATGGGGGCTCTCGAGCAGTACTTC.

The V and J genes are TRBV18 and TRBJ1-5, with TRBD1 matching 8 bases. The germline gives CDR1 KGHSH, CDR2 LQKENI. The CDR3 sequence is 15 residues long. The V and J ends lost 5 bases and 3 bases, in that order; junction bases with no gene match: 6. CDR3: CASSAGTGANQPQHF. The CDR3 nucleotides are TGTGCCAGCTCAGCCGGGACAGGCGCCAATCAGCCCCAGCATTTT.

The V and J genes are TRBV27 and TRBJ2-2; tentative D call: TRBD1 (5 bases). Germline lookup yields CDR1 MNHEY and CDR2 SMNVEV (reference sequence). Trimming removed 2 bases from V and 3 bases from J, with 10 bases in between. The length of the CDR3 is 15 residues. CDR3 coding DNA: TGTGCCAGCAGTTTACAGGGAAGATACACCGGGGAGCTGTTTTTT. Amino acids: CASSLQGRYTGELFF.

This sequence joins TRBV9 and TRBJ2-5, with 12 bases that match TRBD1. The CDR3 runs to 17 residues. J was trimmed by 4 bases and V by 0 bases; bases with no gene match: 7. The germline gives CDR1 SGDLS, CDR2 YYNGEE. The CDR3 DNA is TGTGCCAGCAGCGTAGGTGGCCGGGACAGGGGGCGAGAGACCCAGTACTTC. This encodes CASSVGGRDRGRETQYF. Together with reference TRBV9 and TRBJ2-5, the CDR3 gives the full variable domain: DSGVTQTPKHLITATGQRVTLRCSPRSGDLSVYWYQQSLDQGLQFLIQYYNGEERAKGNILERFSAQQFPDLHSELNLSSLELGDSALYFCASSVGGRDRGRETQYFGPGTRLLVL.